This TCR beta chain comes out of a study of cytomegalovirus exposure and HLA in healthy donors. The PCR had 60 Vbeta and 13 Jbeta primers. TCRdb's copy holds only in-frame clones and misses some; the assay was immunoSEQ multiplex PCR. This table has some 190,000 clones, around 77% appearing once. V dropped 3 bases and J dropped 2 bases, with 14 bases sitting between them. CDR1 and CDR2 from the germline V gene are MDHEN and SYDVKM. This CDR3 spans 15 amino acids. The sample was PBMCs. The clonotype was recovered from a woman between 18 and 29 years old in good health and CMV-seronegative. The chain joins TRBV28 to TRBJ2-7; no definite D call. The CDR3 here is CASSFERTKTYEQYF. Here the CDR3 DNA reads TGTGCCAGCAGTTTCGAGCGTACTAAAACCTACGAGCAGTACTTC.